The following is a TCR beta chain sequence with its context. Its antigen remains unidentified. The method was immunoSEQ multiplex PCR; TCRdb's version includes in-frame clones alone and lacks a portion of them. The repertoire consists of approximately 38,000 clones, with roughly 80% occurring once and the leading ten covering 3.5% to 4.5%. V was pared by 0 bases and J by 2 bases, with 14 bases between. Germline V gene data show CDR1 as SGHRS and CDR2 as YFSETQ. The CDR3 is made up of 16 amino acids. This specimen belongs to a study of graft-versus-host responses after intestinal transplantation. Notes on the study in general: Ileal or blood samples showed some GvH clones first, and such clones were also found in recipient marrow.

The genes are TRBV5-1 and TRBJ1-2; perhaps TRBD1 as D (6 bases). The starting material was PBMCs, obtained around 1,000 days after transplant. The sequence came from a human patient who received an intestinal transplant, so some T cells may come from the graft donor. The CDR3 bases are TGCGCCAGCAGCTTGGCCGGCGGGGGGCTGAACTATGGCTACACCTTC. This sequence encodes CASSLAGGGLNYGYTF.